These 10 T cell receptor beta chains originate from one sample sequenced in a study of naive and memory T cell subsets. The SP2 primer and nested alpha and beta constant region primers amplified ligated cDNA in four rounds. MiXCR, applied by TCRdb to the UMI-ligation and nested PCR reads, yields one record per CDR3 protein. The sample holds 37,000 or so distinct CDR3 sequences, approximately 11% seen once. The treatment was: skin biopsy from PPD injection site in Mantoux-positive individual. TCR cDNA received a 3' ligated oligonucleotide that carried a UMI. The sample consisted of skin, taken from a tuberculin skin test site. The source of these receptors is an adult in good health.

This clonotype was seen only a few times. This chain links TRBV3-1 with TRBJ1-6; D gene ambiguous. Germline V gene sequence: CDR1 LGHDT, CDR2 YNNKEL (reference sequence). The CDR3 is made up of 14 amino acids. The ends were cut back, 1 base at V and 6 bases at J, with 7 bases in the middle. The CDR3 DNA reads as TGTGCCAGCAGCCAAGGGACGTCTAATTCACCCCTCCACTTT. As protein: CASSQGTSNSPLHF.

The J gene is TRBJ2-6, the V gene TRBV20-1, with D maybe TRBD1 (6 bases). V lost 3 bases and J 0 bases, leaving 18 bases between the germline ends. The CDR3 covers 18 residues. The germline V gene has CDR1 DFQATT and CDR2 SNEGSKA (reference sequence). This CDR3 is CSASRGRIMASGANVLTF. CDR3 DNA: TGCAGTGCTAGCAGGGGTCGCATTATGGCCTCTGGGGCCAACGTCCTGACTTTC.

About this clonotype itself: This may be a read error: a much more frequent sequence differs by one nucleotide. The chain employs TRBV7-8 and TRBJ1-2; no clear D gene. The length of the CDR3 is 15 residues. Germline V gives CDR1 SGHVS, CDR2 FQNEAQ. CDR3 nucleotide sequence: TGTGCCAGCAGCTTAGAGAATCTGGGGAGGCATGGCGACACCTTC. It is translated as CASSLENLGRHGDTF. Drawing the rest from reference TRBV7-8 and TRBJ1-2, the complete variable domain is GAGVSQSPRYKVAKRGQDVALRCDPISGHVSLFWYQQALGQGPEFLTYFQNEAQLDKSGLPSDRFFAERPEGSVSTLKIQRTQQEDSAVYLCASSLENLGRHGDTFGSGTRLTVV.

This clonotype appeared once. This rearrangement joins TRBV27 to TRBJ1-5, with 8 bases that match TRBD1. Germline assignment: CDR1 MNHEY and CDR2 SMNVEV (reference sequence). V was pared by 6 bases and J by 0 bases, with 7 bases of the junction left unmatched. The CDR3 length is 16 residues. CDR3 sequence: CASRPGQGHSNQPQHF. DNA for the CDR3: TGTGCCAGCAGACCAGGACAGGGCCATAGCAATCAGCCCCAGCATTTT.

This clonotype has more than one count but fewer than ten. The V call is TRBV6-5, the J call TRBJ1-2; a weak D match, TRBD1 (5 bases). The V gene's germline CDR1 is MNHEY and CDR2 SVGAGI. This CDR3 region has 15 residues. V lost 5 bases and J 1 base, leaving 14 bases between the germline ends. In nucleotides, the CDR3 is TGTGCCAGCAGTAACCTAGACAGCTATAACTATGGCTACACCTTC. The encoded protein is CASSNLDSYNYGYTF.

This clonotype has just a few counts. This may be a read error: a much more frequent sequence differs by one nucleotide. V usage is TRBV6-5 and J usage is TRBJ1-2, with D maybe TRBD1 (5 bases). Germline values: CDR1 MNHEY, CDR2 SVGAGI. The CDR3 has 18 amino acids. CDR3 nucleotide sequence: TGTGCCAGCAGTTACTCGAGTGCCGTGGGAGGGATCAGGGCTGGCGACACCTTC. As protein: CASSYSSAVGGIRAGDTF.

The rearrangement links TRBV27 to TRBJ2-5; the D is unclear. In germline, CDR1 is MNHEY, CDR2 SMNVEV (reference sequence). The CDR3 is made up of 11 amino acids. V dropped 4 bases and J dropped 7 bases, with 7 bases sitting between them. CDR3 in DNA: TGTGCCAGCAGTTCTTTAGGGACCCAGTACTTC. Its translation is CASSSLGTQYF.

The V call is TRBV27, the J call TRBJ2-7; 11 bases agree with TRBD1. Germline trimming cut 2 bases from V and 5 bases from J; bases unmatched to any gene: 5. This CDR3 is built from 15 residues. The germline V gene has CDR1 MNHEY and CDR2 SMNVEV (reference sequence). The CDR3 nucleotides read TGTGCCAGCAGTTTAGGGGACAGGGGGTTTCACGAGCAGTACTTC. This translates into CASSLGDRGFHEQYF.

There are a few counts of this clonotype. The chain couples TRBV5-1 to TRBJ2-7, with 7 bases fitting TRBD1. Germline V gene sequence: CDR1 SGHRS, CDR2 YFSETQ. The CDR3 loop spans 16 amino acids. J lost 4 bases, V lost 3 bases, and 13 bases had no gene match. The CDR3, as DNA: TGCGCCAGCAGCTCGGGGTGGGACAGATCAACTTACGAGCAGTACTTC. It translates to CASSSGWDRSTYEQYF.

This clonotype was seen more than once but under ten times. The chain employs TRBV28 and TRBJ1-5; possible D gene TRBD1, 5 bases. Trimming took off 7 bases at V and 5 bases at J, with 9 bases between the two ends. The germline V gene has CDR1 MDHEN and CDR2 SYDVKM. The CDR3 runs to 12 residues. CDR3 DNA: TGTGCCAGCATTGGGACCGATCAGCCCCAGCATTTT. It is translated as CASIGTDQPQHF. The variable domain in full, completed from reference TRBV28 and TRBJ1-5, reads DVKVTQSSRYLVKRTGEKVFLECVQDMDHENMFWYRQDPGLGLRLIYFSYDVKMKEKGDIPEGYSVSREKKERFSLILESASTNQTSMYLCASIGTDQPQHFGDGTRLSIL.